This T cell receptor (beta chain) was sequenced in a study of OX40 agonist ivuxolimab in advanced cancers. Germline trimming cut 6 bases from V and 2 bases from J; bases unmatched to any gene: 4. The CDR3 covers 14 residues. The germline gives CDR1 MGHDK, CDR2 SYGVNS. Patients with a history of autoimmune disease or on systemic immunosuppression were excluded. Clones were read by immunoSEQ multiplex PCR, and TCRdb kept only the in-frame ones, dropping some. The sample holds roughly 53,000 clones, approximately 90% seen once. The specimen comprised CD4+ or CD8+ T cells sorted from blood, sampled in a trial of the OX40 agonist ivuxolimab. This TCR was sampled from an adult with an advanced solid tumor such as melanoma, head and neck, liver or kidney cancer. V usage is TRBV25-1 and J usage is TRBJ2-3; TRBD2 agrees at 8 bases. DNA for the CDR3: TGTGCCAGCAGCGGGAGGGTCCCCACAGATACGCAGTATTTT. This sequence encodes CASSGRVPTDTQYF.